This passage covers 17 T cell receptor beta chains from one sample sequenced in a study of response to subunit inactivated influenza vaccine (dated by TCRdb to between 2017 and 2018). The method was RT-PCR. Reads for this sample came from an Illumina HiSeq 2500. TCRdb reprocessed the public reads (quality trimming at Q25 with fastp, clone calling with MiXCR) and kept in-frame beta chains. Duplicate CDR3 protein sequences are folded into a single record with the most common DNA and genes. This sample gives 700,000 to 800,000 distinct CDR3 sequences in total; around 18% of them show up just once. The ten most abundant clones make up 11% of the sample. The starting material was PBMCs from blood, obtained 5 to 6 days after vaccination. Receptor source: a man over 45 who received an inactivated influenza vaccine. Donor details come from another sample of the same person, matched by shared clones.

This clonotype has a handful of counts. The gene calls are TRBV12-3 or TRBV12-4 and TRBJ2-5, with D perhaps matching TRBD2 (7 bases). CDR3 length: 15 residues. The ends were cut back, 3 bases at V and 1 base at J, with 12 bases in the middle. The CDR3 DNA is TGTGCCAGCAGTTTCCGGGGGGCCGGCCAAGAGACCCAGTACTTC. It translates to CASSFRGAGQETQYF.

The rearrangement joins TRBV20-1 to TRBJ2-7; D unresolved. Germline CDR1 DFQATT, CDR2 SNEGSKA (reference sequence). This CDR3 region has 14 residues. V lost 1 base, J lost 1 base, and 11 bases lay in between. CDR3 loop: CSARAGLGSYEQYF. The CDR3 DNA sequence: TGCAGTGCTAGAGCCGGGCTTGGTTCCTACGAGCAGTACTTC.

V gene TRBV12-3 or TRBV12-4 combines with J gene TRBJ1-1; no definite D call. The CDR3 consists of 13 residues. V was pared by 8 bases and J by 11 bases, with 21 bases between. The CDR3 nucleotides read TGTGCCAGCGCTCGGACGCGGCCAGTAAGGGCTTTCTTT. It encodes CASARTRPVRAFF.

The genes are TRBV19 and TRBJ1-5; maybe TRBD1 (5 bases). Trimming stripped 2 bases from V and 5 bases from J, with 10 bases between. The CDR3 is 14 amino acids. From germline, CDR1 is LNHDA and CDR2 SQIVND (reference sequence). CDR3 sequence: CASSIRTGDQPQHF. In DNA form, the CDR3 reads TGTGCCAGTAGTATAAGGACGGGGGATCAGCCCCAGCATTTT.

This clonotype was observed a handful of times. The V gene is TRBV4-2, the J gene TRBJ2-2; perhaps TRBD2 as D (6 bases). Germline lookup yields CDR1 LGHNA and CDR2 YNFKEQ. There are 14 residues in the CDR3. Trimming took 0 bases from V and 8 from J, leaving 10 bases between them. CDR3: CASSQDYLAGELFF. Written as DNA, the CDR3 is TGTGCCAGCAGCCAAGATTACCTAGCGGGGGAGCTGTTTTTT.

For this clonotype: The junction does not match germline at one end; this may be a read error. The rearrangement joins TRBV6-1 to TRBJ1-1; D unclear. The CDR3 extends over 13 amino acids. The germline gives CDR1 MNHNS, CDR2 SASEGT. CDR3 DNA sequence: TGTGCCAGCAGGCAGACCCTGAACGCTGAAGCTTTCTTT. Translated: CASRQTLNAEAFF.

There are many counts of this clonotype. J is TRBJ2-1 and V is TRBV20-1; D is unresolved. The CDR3 contains 13 residues. Deletions cut 0 bases from V and 9 bases from J, with 12 bases between. Germline loops: CDR1 DFQATT, CDR2 SNEGSKA (reference sequence). CDR3 residues: CSARDAVVSEQFF. CDR3 sequence (DNA): TGCAGTGCTAGAGATGCGGTCGTTAGTGAGCAGTTCTTC.

This clonotype was seen a few times. The genes are TRBV12-5 and TRBJ2-2; D gene unclear. V was clipped by 3 bases and J by 8 bases, with 7 bases between them. The CDR3 length is 12 residues. Germline V lookup: CDR1 LGHNT, CDR2 FRNRAP. CDR3 sequence (DNA): TGTGCTAGTGGTTTAGTAGAAGGGGAGCTGTTTTTT. Amino acids: CASGLVEGELFF.

The CDR3 reads CASSQVWQPTYEQYF. The DNA for the CDR3 is TGTGCCAGCAGCCAAGTTTGGCAGCCGACCTACGAGCAGTACTTC. The gene calls are TRBV3-1 and TRBJ2-7, with D hard to call. CDR3 length equals 15 residues. CDR1 and CDR2 from the germline V gene are LGHDT and YNNKEL (reference sequence). The V end lost 1 base, the J end lost 2 bases, and 12 bases lay between the germline ends.

This rearrangement joins TRBV6-1 to TRBJ2-1; D is uncertain. V lost 7 bases and J 0 bases, leaving 19 bases between the germline ends. The CDR3 contains 17 residues. Germline V lookup: CDR1 MNHNS, CDR2 SASEGT. In DNA form, the CDR3 reads TGTGCCAGCACCAAAAACTCCCACAAGTGCTCCTACAATGAGCAGTTCTTC. As protein: CASTKNSHKCSYNEQFF.

The J gene is TRBJ2-5, the V gene TRBV6-1; no firm D call. V lost 4 bases to trimming and J lost 3 bases, with 12 bases between them. The CDR3 is 14 residues long. CDR1 is MNHNS, CDR2 SASEGT, per germline. CDR3 nucleotide sequence: TGTGCCAGCAGTGTTACATGGGGTAAAGAGACCCAGTACTTC. Protein: CASSVTWGKETQYF.

The chain carries TRBV28 and TRBJ2-1; TRBD2 might be the D (6 bases). Germline V gene lookup returns CDR1 MDHEN and CDR2 SYDVKM. V shed 2 bases and J shed 2 bases, with 22 bases lying between them. The CDR3 is 19 amino acids. CDR3 sequence reads: CASSLPPVRRAVTYNEQFF. CDR3 in DNA: TGTGCCAGCAGTTTACCCCCCGTGAGGAGGGCCGTTACCTACAATGAGCAGTTCTTC. Looking up the rest from reference TRBV28 and TRBJ2-1 gives the full variable domain: DVKVTQSSRYLVKRTGEKVFLECVQDMDHENMFWYRQDPGLGLRLIYFSYDVKMKEKGDIPEGYSVSREKKERFSLILESASTNQTSMYLCASSLPPVRRAVTYNEQFFGPGTRLTVL.

The chain joins TRBV27 to TRBJ2-7, with D possibly TRBD2 on 7 matching bases. Germline CDR1 and CDR2: MNHEY and SMNVEV (reference sequence). The CDR3 extends over 16 amino acids. V lost 5 bases and J lost 3, with 20 bases in between. The CDR3 bases are TGTGCCAGCAGTACAGGGACTAAGTTACTAATCTACGAGCAGTACTTC. Its translation: CASSTGTKLLIYEQYF.

This clonotype was observed a few times. The V call is TRBV20-1, the J call TRBJ2-1, with D perhaps assigned TRBD1 or TRBD2 (5 bases each). Germline CDR1 and CDR2: DFQATT and SNEGSKA (reference sequence). V lost 0 bases and J 3 bases, leaving 18 bases between the germline ends. The CDR3 spans 17 residues. CDR3 loop: CSARDIRPGRNYNEQFF. In nucleotides, the CDR3 is TGCAGTGCTAGAGATATCAGGCCGGGACGCAACTACAATGAGCAGTTCTTC.

The CDR3 protein is CASSKGASYNEQFF. In DNA form, the CDR3 reads TGCGCCAGCAGTAAGGGGGCTTCCTACAATGAGCAGTTCTTC. The chain has TRBV10-2 and TRBJ2-1; 7 bases line up with TRBD1. Looked up from germline, CDR1 is WSHSY and CDR2 is SAAADI. The V gene end was trimmed by 5 bases and the J gene end by 1 base; junction bases not matched to a gene: 2. This CDR3 has 14 amino acids.

CDR3 in amino acids: CSAIVTSGREDTQYF. The CDR3 nucleotides are TGCAGTGCCATAGTGACTAGCGGGAGGGAAGATACGCAGTATTTT. J is TRBJ2-3 and V is TRBV20-1; TRBD2 agrees at 14 bases. Germline trimming cut 6 bases from V and 5 bases from J; bases unmatched to any gene: 7. Germline V CDR1 and CDR2: DFQATT, SNEGSKA (reference sequence). This CDR3 is 15 amino acids long.

In this sample, this clonotype turned up a few times. The chain has TRBV24-1 and TRBJ2-1, with 7 bases fitting TRBD2. CDR3 length: 15 residues. CDR1 is KGHDR, CDR2 SFDVKD, per germline. V was clipped by 6 bases and J by 3 bases; unmatched bases: 7. The CDR3 protein is CATSSAGDLYNEQFF. The CDR3 bases are TGTGCCACCAGTTCCGCGGGGGATCTCTACAATGAGCAGTTCTTC.